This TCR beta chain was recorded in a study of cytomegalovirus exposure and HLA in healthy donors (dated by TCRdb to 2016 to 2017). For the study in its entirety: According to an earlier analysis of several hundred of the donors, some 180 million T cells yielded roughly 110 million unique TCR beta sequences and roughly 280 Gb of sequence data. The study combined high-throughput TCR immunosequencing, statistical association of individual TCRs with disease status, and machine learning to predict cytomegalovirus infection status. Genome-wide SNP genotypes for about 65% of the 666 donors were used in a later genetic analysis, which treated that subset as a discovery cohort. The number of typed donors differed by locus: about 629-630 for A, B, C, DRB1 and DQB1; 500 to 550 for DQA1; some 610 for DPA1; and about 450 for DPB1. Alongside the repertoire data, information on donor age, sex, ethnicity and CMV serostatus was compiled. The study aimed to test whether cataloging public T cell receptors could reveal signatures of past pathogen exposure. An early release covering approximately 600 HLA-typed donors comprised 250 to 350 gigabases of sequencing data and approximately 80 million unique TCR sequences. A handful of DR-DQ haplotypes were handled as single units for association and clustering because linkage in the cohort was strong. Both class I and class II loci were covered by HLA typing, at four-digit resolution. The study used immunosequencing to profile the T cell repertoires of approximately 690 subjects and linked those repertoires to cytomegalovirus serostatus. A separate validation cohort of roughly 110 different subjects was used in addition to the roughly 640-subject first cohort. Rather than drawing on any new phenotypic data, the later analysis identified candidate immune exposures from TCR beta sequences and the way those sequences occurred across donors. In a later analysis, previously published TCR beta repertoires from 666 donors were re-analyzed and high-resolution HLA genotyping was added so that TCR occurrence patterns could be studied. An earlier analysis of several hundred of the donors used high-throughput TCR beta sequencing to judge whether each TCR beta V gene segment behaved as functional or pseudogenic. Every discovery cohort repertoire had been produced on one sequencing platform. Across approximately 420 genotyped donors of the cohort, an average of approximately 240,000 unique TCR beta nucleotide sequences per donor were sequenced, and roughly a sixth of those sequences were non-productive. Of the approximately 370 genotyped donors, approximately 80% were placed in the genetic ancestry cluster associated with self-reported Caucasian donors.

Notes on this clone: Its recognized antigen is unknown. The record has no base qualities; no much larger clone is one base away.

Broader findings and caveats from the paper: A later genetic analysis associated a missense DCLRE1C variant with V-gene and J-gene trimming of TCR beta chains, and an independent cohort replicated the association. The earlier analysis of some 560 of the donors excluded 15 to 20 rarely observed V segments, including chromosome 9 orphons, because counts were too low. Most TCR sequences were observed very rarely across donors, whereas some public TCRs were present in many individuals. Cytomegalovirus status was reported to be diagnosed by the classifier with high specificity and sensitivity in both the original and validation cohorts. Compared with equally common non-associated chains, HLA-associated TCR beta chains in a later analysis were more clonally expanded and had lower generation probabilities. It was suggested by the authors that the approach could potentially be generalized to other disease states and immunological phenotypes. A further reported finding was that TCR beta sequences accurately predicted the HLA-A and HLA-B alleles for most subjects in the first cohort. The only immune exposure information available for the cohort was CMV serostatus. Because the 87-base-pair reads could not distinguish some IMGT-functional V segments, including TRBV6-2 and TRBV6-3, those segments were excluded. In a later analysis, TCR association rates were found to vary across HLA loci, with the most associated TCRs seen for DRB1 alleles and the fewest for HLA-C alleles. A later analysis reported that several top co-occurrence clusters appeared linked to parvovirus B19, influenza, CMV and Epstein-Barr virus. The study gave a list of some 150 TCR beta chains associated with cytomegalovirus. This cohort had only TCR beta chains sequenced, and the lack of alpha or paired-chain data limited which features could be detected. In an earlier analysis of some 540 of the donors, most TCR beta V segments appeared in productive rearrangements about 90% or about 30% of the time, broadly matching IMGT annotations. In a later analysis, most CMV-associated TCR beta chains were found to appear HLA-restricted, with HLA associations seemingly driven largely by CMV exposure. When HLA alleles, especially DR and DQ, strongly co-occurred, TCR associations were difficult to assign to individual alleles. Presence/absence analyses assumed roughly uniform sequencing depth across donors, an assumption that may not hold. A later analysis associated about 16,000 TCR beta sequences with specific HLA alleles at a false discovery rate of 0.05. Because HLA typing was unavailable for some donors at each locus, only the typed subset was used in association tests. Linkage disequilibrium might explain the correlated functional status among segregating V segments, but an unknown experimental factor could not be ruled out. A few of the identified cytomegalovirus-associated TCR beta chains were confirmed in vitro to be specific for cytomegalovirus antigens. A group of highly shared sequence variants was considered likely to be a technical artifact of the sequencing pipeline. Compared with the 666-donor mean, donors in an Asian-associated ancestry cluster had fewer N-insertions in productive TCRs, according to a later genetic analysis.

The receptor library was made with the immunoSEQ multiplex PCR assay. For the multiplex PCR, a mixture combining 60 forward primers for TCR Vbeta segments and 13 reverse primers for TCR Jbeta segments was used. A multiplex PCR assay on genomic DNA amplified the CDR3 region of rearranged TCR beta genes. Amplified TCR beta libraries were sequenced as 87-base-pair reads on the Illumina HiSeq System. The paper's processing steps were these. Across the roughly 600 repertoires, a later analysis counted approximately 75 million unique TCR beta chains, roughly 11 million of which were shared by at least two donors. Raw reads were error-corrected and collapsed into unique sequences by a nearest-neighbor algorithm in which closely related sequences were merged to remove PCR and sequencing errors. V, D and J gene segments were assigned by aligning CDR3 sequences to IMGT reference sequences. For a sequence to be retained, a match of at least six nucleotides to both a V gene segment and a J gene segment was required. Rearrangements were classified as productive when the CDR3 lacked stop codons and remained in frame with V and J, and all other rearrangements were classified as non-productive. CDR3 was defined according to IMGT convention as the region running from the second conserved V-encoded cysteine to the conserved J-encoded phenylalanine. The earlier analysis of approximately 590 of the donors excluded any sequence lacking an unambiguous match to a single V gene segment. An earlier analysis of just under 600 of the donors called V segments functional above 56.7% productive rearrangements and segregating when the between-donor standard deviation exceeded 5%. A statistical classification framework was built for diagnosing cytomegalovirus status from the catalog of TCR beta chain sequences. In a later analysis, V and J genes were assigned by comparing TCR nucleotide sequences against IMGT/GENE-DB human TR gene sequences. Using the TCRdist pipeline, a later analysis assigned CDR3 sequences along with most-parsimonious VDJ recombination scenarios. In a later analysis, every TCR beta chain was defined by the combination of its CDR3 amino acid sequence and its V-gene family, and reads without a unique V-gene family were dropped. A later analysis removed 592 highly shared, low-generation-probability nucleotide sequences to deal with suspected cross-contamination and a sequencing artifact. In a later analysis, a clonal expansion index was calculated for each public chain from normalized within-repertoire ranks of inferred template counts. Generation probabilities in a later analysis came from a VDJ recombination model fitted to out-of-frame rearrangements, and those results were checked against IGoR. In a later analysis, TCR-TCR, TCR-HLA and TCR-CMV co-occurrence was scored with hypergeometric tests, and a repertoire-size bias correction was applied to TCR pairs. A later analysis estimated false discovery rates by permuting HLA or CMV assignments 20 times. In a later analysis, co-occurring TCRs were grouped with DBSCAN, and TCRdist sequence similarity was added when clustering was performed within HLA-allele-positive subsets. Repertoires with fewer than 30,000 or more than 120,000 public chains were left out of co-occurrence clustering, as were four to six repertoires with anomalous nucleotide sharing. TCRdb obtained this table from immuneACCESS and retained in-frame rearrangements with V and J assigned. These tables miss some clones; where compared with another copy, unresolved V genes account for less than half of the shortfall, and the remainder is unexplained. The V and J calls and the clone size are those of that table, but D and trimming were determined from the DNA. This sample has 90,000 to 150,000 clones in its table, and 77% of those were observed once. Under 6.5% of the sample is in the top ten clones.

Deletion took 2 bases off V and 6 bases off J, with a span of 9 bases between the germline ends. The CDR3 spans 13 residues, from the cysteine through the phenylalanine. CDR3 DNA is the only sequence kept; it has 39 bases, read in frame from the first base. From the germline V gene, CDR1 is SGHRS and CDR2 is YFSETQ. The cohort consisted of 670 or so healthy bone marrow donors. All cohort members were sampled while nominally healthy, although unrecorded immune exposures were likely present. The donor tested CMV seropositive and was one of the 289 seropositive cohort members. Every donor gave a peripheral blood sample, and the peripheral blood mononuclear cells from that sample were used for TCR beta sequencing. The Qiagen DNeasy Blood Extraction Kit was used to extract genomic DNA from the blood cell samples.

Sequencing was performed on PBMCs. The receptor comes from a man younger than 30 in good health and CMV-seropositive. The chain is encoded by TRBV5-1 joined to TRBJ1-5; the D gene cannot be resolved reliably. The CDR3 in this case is CASSFTSGQPQHF. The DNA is TGCGCCAGCAGCTTCACGAGCGGTCAGCCCCAGCATTTT.